Following are 30 T cell receptor beta chains from one sample sequenced in a study of vaccination effects on CD4 cells after COVID-19. In the ViraFEST assay, antigen-specific CD4+ clonotypes were identified by expansion after peptide-pool stimulation. With approximately 10 days of culture completed, CD4+ T cells were isolated. Their specific antigens are unknown. Sequencing was performed with immunoSEQ multiplex PCR; in TCRdb, only in-frame clones are kept and a portion is missing. The table has 45,000 to 65,000 clones, roughly 80% seen once. The source material was CD4+ T cells from PBMCs cultured with HCoV-229E spike peptides, sampled before COVID-19 vaccination. These receptor sequences come from a human donor who received a COVID-19 vaccine.

The V and J genes are TRBV3-1 (or the pseudogene TRBV3-2) and TRBJ1-2; the D gene is possibly TRBD1 (5 bases). In germline, CDR1 is LGHDT, CDR2 YNNKEL (reference sequence). The CDR3 sequence is 15 residues long. V was cut by 0 bases and J by 7 bases, with 15 bases left in between. In nucleotides, the CDR3 is TGTGCCAGCAGCCAAGATTCGGGCGGGGGGGGTGGCTACACCTTC. This translates into CASSQDSGGGGGYTF.

The chain couples TRBV6-5 to TRBJ1-5, with 11 bases aligning to TRBD1. Germline CDR1 reads MNHEY; CDR2 reads SVGAGI. After removal of 8 bases from V and 5 bases from J, the junction contained 5 bases not matched to a gene. The length of the CDR3 is 14 residues. CDR3 nucleotide sequence: TGTGCCAGCCACGGGACAGGGGGTTATCAGCCCCAGCATTTT. This translates into CASHGTGGYQPQHF.

The table lists this clone with a count of one. The chain employs TRBV5-1 and TRBJ2-3; D is possibly TRBD2 (6 bases). V was pared by 4 bases and J by 3 bases, with 12 bases between. The CDR3 is 14 residues long. Germline CDR1 and CDR2: SGHRS and YFSETQ. The CDR3 loop is CASSLGGSTDTQYF. The CDR3 DNA is TGCGCCAGCAGCCTGGGGGGTTCTACAGATACGCAGTATTTT.

The J gene is TRBJ1-1, the V gene TRBV6-5, with unresolved D. CDR3 size: 14 residues. V gave up 2 bases and J gave up 0 bases, with 7 bases separating them. Germline V gene lookup returns CDR1 MNHEY and CDR2 SVGAGI. The CDR3 spells CASSYVGVNTEAFF. For the CDR3, the DNA is TGTGCCAGCAGTTACGTAGGCGTGAACACTGAAGCTTTCTTT.

This sequence joins TRBV2 and TRBJ2-3; D uncertain. The ends were cut back, 10 bases at V and 6 bases at J, with 14 bases in the middle. The CDR3 loop spans 12 amino acids. Per germline, CDR1 SNHLY and CDR2 FYNNEI. The CDR3, as DNA: TGTGCCACCGGCGTTGTCGTGGATACGCAGTATTTT. As protein: CATGVVVDTQYF. The complete variable domain, with remaining parts taken from reference TRBV2 and TRBJ2-3, reads EPEVTQTPSHQVTQMGQEVILRCVPISNHLYFYWYRQILGQKVEFLVSFYNNEISEKSEIFDDQFSVERPDGSNFTLKIRSTKLEDSAMYFCATGVVVDTQYFGPGTRLTVL.

The rearrangement joins TRBV25-1 to TRBJ1-5; possibly TRBD1 for D (5 bases). V lost 3 bases, J lost 6 bases, and 9 bases lay in between. The CDR3 consists of 13 residues. Germline V CDR1 and CDR2: MGHDK, SYGVNS. CDR3 in DNA: TGTGCCAGCAGTGAGGGGGTGGGTCAGCCCCAGCATTTT. Protein sequence: CASSEGVGQPQHF.

This clone was recorded once. V is TRBV19 and J is TRBJ2-7; D is unclear. CDR1 LNHDA and CDR2 SQIVND come from the germline V gene (reference sequence). Trimming cost V 4 bases and J 2 bases, with 9 bases left between them. The CDR3 extends over 13 amino acids. Here the CDR3 reads CASSTHPPYEQYV. The DNA of the CDR3 is TGTGCCAGTAGTACCCACCCCCCCTACGAGCAGTACGTC.

This clone has a single count. The rearrangement links TRBV5-8 to TRBJ1-2, with 7 bases that match TRBD1. There are 13 residues in the CDR3. Germline CDR1 SGHTS, CDR2 YDEGEE. The V segment lost 3 bases and the J segment 4 bases; nucleotides outside the gene matches: 3. CDR3 sequence: CASSSDRIYGYTF. The CDR3 bases are TGTGCCAGCAGCTCGGACAGGATCTATGGCTACACCTTC. Drawing the rest from reference TRBV5-8 and TRBJ1-2, the complete variable domain is EAGVTQSPTHLIKTRGQQATLRCSPISGHTSVYWYQQALGLGLQFLLWYDEGEERNRGNFPPRFSGRQFPNYSSELNVNALELEDSALYLCASSSDRIYGYTFGSGTRLTVV.

This clone was counted once. The chain employs TRBV6-1 and TRBJ2-3, with TRBD2 matching over 7 bases. CDR3 size: 17 residues. J was trimmed by 2 bases and V by 1 base; bases with no gene match: 9. The germline gives CDR1 MNHNS, CDR2 SASEGT. The CDR3 spells CASSEVGGGRLTDTQYF. CDR3 DNA sequence: TGTGCCAGCAGTGAAGTGGGGGGGGGACGACTCACAGATACGCAGTATTTT.

The rearrangement joins TRBV2 to TRBJ1-5; D not resolved. V was pared by 5 bases and J by 6 bases, with 11 bases between. The germline V gene has CDR1 SNHLY and CDR2 FYNNEI. This CDR3 spans 13 amino acids. CDR3 in DNA: TGTGCCAGCAGTACAGACTTAGCTCAGCCCCAGCATTTT. As protein: CASSTDLAQPQHF.

This clone was seen a handful of times. This chain links TRBV14 with TRBJ1-6, with D unclear. V lost 6 bases to trimming and J lost 7 bases, with 10 bases between them. This CDR3 contains 13 residues. Germline-derived CDR1 and CDR2 are SGHDN and FVKESK. CDR3 nucleotide sequence: TGTGCCAGCAGGGAGACAAGGAATTCACCCCTCCACTTT. Translating gives CASRETRNSPLHF.

The chain is built from TRBV12-3 or TRBV12-4 and TRBJ2-3; D not certain. The CDR3 consists of 12 residues. Trimming stripped 2 bases from V and 7 bases from J, with 7 bases between. The chain's CDR3 is CASSLRRNTQYF. The CDR3, as DNA: TGTGCCAGCAGTTTAAGAAGGAATACGCAGTATTTT.

The J gene is TRBJ2-2, the V gene TRBV6-5; 7 nucleotides agree with TRBD1. The V segment lost 5 bases and the J segment 4 bases; nucleotides outside the gene matches: 7. The CDR3 extends over 15 amino acids. The germline CDR1 and CDR2 sequences are MNHEY and SVGAGI. CDR3 sequence (DNA): TGTGCCAGCAGTACCGACAGGGCAGGCACCGGGGAGCTGTTTTTT. Its translation is CASSTDRAGTGELFF.

A single count supports this clone. The chain recombines TRBV6-4 with TRBJ1-1; D might be TRBD1 (6 bases). This CDR3 comprises 14 residues. Looked up from germline, CDR1 is MRHNA and CDR2 is SNTAGT. Trimming cost V 4 bases and J 3 bases, with 12 bases left between them. CDR3 in DNA: TGTGCCAGCAGTGTTCCGAGGGGGGACACTGAAGCTTTCTTT. Its translation: CASSVPRGDTEAFF.

The CDR3 here is CASSYVPTRPRDEKLFF. CDR3 nucleotides: TGTGCCAGCAGTTACGTCCCGACCCGGCCGAGAGATGAAAAACTGTTTTTT. This sequence joins TRBV6-2 or TRBV6-3 and TRBJ1-4; D unresolved. Germline lookup yields CDR1 MNHEY and CDR2 SVGEGT. V gave up 2 bases and J gave up 6 bases, with 19 bases separating them. CDR3 size: 17 residues.

The chain recombines TRBV5-1 with TRBJ2-3; D is unclear. The germline V gene has CDR1 SGHRS and CDR2 YFSETQ. This CDR3 region has 14 residues. Trimming left V 4 bases short and J 1 base short, with 10 bases between. Here the CDR3 DNA reads TGCGCCAGCAGCGACGGGCCAGGCACAGATACGCAGTATTTT. It yields the protein CASSDGPGTDTQYF.

The chain links TRBV7-2 to TRBJ2-3; D not resolved. With 4 bases removed from V and 2 bases from J, the gap between germline ends came to 7 bases. The CDR3 extends over 13 amino acids. Germline-derived CDR1 and CDR2 are SGHTA and FQGNSA. CDR3 DNA sequence: TGTGCCAGCAGCTCGAGAACCACAGATACGCAGTATTTT. Translating it yields CASSSRTTDTQYF.

This clone was counted a few times. The chain couples TRBV6-5 to TRBJ1-6; no clear D gene. Trimming shortened V by 6 bases and J by 7 bases, and 4 bases separated the two germline ends. The CDR3 has 11 amino acids. The germline CDR1 and CDR2 sequences are MNHEY and SVGAGI. The CDR3 loop reads CASRDNSPLHF. The CDR3 DNA sequence: TGTGCCAGCAGGGACAATTCACCCCTCCACTTT.

The V call is TRBV6-6, the J call TRBJ1-2; D is uncertain. CDR3 length equals 14 residues. Germline V gene sequence: CDR1 MNHNY, CDR2 SVGAGI (reference sequence). The germline V and J ends were trimmed by 4 bases and 6 bases, with 15 bases remaining between them. CDR3 nucleotide sequence: TGTGCCAGCAGTTTGCAAACTGATGCAAATGGCTACACCTTC. Its protein is CASSLQTDANGYTF.

This clone was detected only once. V usage is TRBV6-6 and J usage is TRBJ1-6; unclear D gene. Germline V lookup: CDR1 MNHNY, CDR2 SVGAGI (reference sequence). Trimming removed 10 bases at V and 4 bases at J, with 14 bases between. There are 14 residues in the CDR3. The DNA for the CDR3 is TGTGCCACCCGCGCCCCTCAGTATAATTCACCCCTCCACTTT. It yields the protein CATRAPQYNSPLHF.

V gene TRBV27 combines with J gene TRBJ2-6; the match to TRBD1 covers 10 bases. The length of the CDR3 is 18 residues. Germline V lookup: CDR1 MNHEY, CDR2 SMNVEV (reference sequence). The V gene end was trimmed by 7 bases and the J gene end by 0 bases; junction bases not matched to a gene: 9. CDR3 nucleotide sequence: TGTGCCAGCACCAGAAAAGGACAGGGGGACTCTGGGGCCAACGTCCTGACTTTC. Amino acids: CASTRKGQGDSGANVLTF.

As DNA, the CDR3 is TGTGCCAGCAGCTTGCAGGGGGCAGACACTGAAGCTTTCTTT. It codes for CASSLQGADTEAFF. The chain uses TRBV7-2 and TRBJ1-1; 8 nucleotides match TRBD1. The CDR3 consists of 14 residues. V dropped 3 bases and J dropped 3; count of bases not matched to a gene: 3. From germline, CDR1 is SGHTA and CDR2 FQGNSA. Together with reference TRBV7-2 and TRBJ1-1, the CDR3 gives the full variable domain: GAGVSQSPSNKVTEKGKDVELRCDPISGHTALYWYRQSLGQGLEFLIYFQGNSAPDKSGLPSDRFSAERTGGSVSTLTIQRTQQEDSAVYLCASSLQGADTEAFFGQGTRLTVV.

The chain uses TRBV19 and TRBJ2-1; D remains unclear. Per the germline V gene, CDR1 is LNHDA and CDR2 is SQIVND (reference sequence). Deletions cut 5 bases from V and 4 bases from J, with 15 bases between. The CDR3 contains 15 residues. CDR3 protein: CASSPPGRPYNEQFF. DNA for the CDR3: TGTGCCAGTAGTCCACCGGGCCGTCCATACAATGAGCAGTTCTTC.

The V call is TRBV30, the J call TRBJ1-3; D is unclear. This CDR3 contains 12 residues. V lost 4 bases to trimming and J lost 2 bases, with 6 bases between them. CDR1 and CDR2 (germline): GTSNPN, SVGIG (reference sequence). CDR3 residues: CAWNPAGNTIYF. CDR3 sequence (DNA): TGTGCCTGGAACCCTGCTGGAAACACCATATATTTT. Drawing the rest from reference TRBV30 and TRBJ1-3, the complete variable domain is SQTIHQWPATLVQPVGSPLSLECTVEGTSNPNLYWYRQAAGRGLQLLFYSVGIGQISSEVPQNLSASRPQDRQFILSSKKLLLSDSGFYLCAWNPAGNTIYFGEGSWLTVV.

This chain uses TRBV19 with TRBJ1-1; 7 nucleotides agree with TRBD1. CDR1 and CDR2 from the germline V gene are LNHDA and SQIVND (reference sequence). V lost 3 bases, J lost 4 bases, and 5 bases stayed unmatched. The CDR3 spans 14 residues. CDR3 in DNA: TGTGCCAGTAGTATTTGGGGGGACAGCACTGAAGCTTTCTTT. It specifies CASSIWGDSTEAFF.

The V and J genes are TRBV4-1 and TRBJ2-1, with TRBD2 matching 9 bases. Germline trimming cut 0 bases from V and 8 bases from J; bases unmatched to any gene: 14. Looked up from germline, CDR1 is MGHRA and CDR2 is YSYEKL. CDR3 length: 18 residues. CDR3 in DNA: TGCGCCAGCAGCCAAGATCTTGAAGTGGCGGGGGGGTACGATGAGCAGTTCTTC. It encodes CASSQDLEVAGGYDEQFF.

CDR3 sequence reads: CASSLAAGGLETQYF. The CDR3 nucleotides are TGCGCCAGCAGCTTGGCCGCGGGGGGCTTAGAGACCCAGTACTTC. The V gene is TRBV5-1, the J gene TRBJ2-5; the match to TRBD2 covers 8 bases. With 0 bases clipped from V and 4 bases from J, the junction kept 5 bases outside the gene matches. This CDR3 comprises 15 residues. Germline lookup yields CDR1 SGHRS and CDR2 YFSETQ.

The gene calls are TRBV5-1 and TRBJ2-7; 9 bases are a match to TRBD1. The V gene's germline CDR1 is SGHRS and CDR2 YFSETQ. The CDR3 has 18 amino acids. Trimming removed 5 bases from V and 3 bases from J; junction bases left unmatched: 18. The chain's CDR3 is CASRYGQGPAKILYEQYV. The CDR3 bases are TGCGCCAGCAGATACGGACAGGGGCCCGCCAAAATCCTCTACGAGCAGTACGTC.

DNA for the CDR3: TGTGCCAGCAGCTCCCTCCGGACATCGAACACCGGGGAGCTGTTTTTT. Translated, it gives CASSSLRTSNTGELFF. The chain has TRBV7-9 and TRBJ2-2, with D perhaps matching TRBD1 (5 bases). The V and J ends lost 4 bases and 0 bases respectively, with 12 bases between them. The CDR3 runs to 16 residues. Germline CDR1 and CDR2: SEHNR and FQNEAQ (reference sequence).

The chain combines TRBV5-6 with TRBJ1-5; D gene ambiguous. Germline CDR1 and CDR2: SGHDT and YYEEEE. The CDR3 sequence is 16 residues long. V shed 1 base and J shed 0 bases, with 11 bases lying between them. The CDR3 sequence: CASSLYRGYSNQPQHF. In DNA form, the CDR3 reads TGTGCCAGCAGCTTGTATCGGGGTTATAGCAATCAGCCCCAGCATTTT.